This is a list of T cell receptor beta chains from one sample in a study of cytomegalovirus exposure and HLA in healthy donors. Assay used: immunoSEQ multiplex PCR; TCRdb lists only in-frame clones, some missing. The sample holds under 75,000 clones, 90% to 95% seen once. The source material was PBMCs. The source is a man between 18 and 35 years old in good health and CMV-seropositive. Each CDR3 is given with its conserved first and last residue. D genes are given only for firm matches. The size field is filled for only some rows; it gives once, few, many or a size class.

d_call: .
j_call: TRBJ2-7
v_call: TRBV25-1
clone_size: .
cdr3_aa: CASQRWGVGGRGGQYF
cdr3_nt: TGTGCCAGCCAACGATGGGGGGTCGGAGGGCGTGGGGGGCAGTACTTC

d_call: TRBD1
j_call: TRBJ2-5
v_call: TRBV7-3
clone_size: .
cdr3_aa: CASSPTGVETQYF
cdr3_nt: TGTGCCAGCAGCCCGACAGGGGTGGAGACCCAGTACTTC

d_call: TRBD2
j_call: TRBJ2-5
v_call: TRBV7-9
clone_size: once
cdr3_aa: CASTKGLAETQYF
cdr3_nt: TGTGCCAGCACCAAGGGACTAGCGGAGACCCAGTACTTC

d_call: TRBD2
j_call: TRBJ2-3
v_call: TRBV15
clone_size: few
cdr3_aa: CATAGIAGGTDTQYF
cdr3_nt: TGTGCCACCGCGGGGATAGCGGGGGGGACAGATACGCAGTATTTT

d_call: TRBD1
j_call: TRBJ1-5
v_call: TRBV5-6
clone_size: .
cdr3_aa: CASSLGGSGSNQPQHF
cdr3_nt: TGTGCCAGCAGCTTAGGGGGCTCGGGGAGCAATCAGCCCCAGCATTTT

d_call: .
j_call: TRBJ2-5
v_call: TRBV5-1
clone_size: .
cdr3_aa: CASRLGLQETQYF
cdr3_nt: TGCGCCAGCAGACTAGGGCTCCAAGAGACCCAGTACTTC

d_call: .
j_call: TRBJ2-7
v_call: TRBV7-2
clone_size: .
cdr3_aa: CASSLTGGVDEQYF
cdr3_nt: TGTGCCAGCAGCTTAACTGGGGGCGTTGACGAGCAGTACTTC

d_call: .
j_call: TRBJ2-3
v_call: TRBV7-9
clone_size: few
cdr3_aa: CASSSPQGHSTDTQYF
cdr3_nt: TGTGCCAGCAGCTCTCCACAGGGCCATAGCACAGATACGCAGTATTTT

d_call: TRBD2
j_call: TRBJ2-2
v_call: TRBV6-6
clone_size: .
cdr3_aa: CASKTGGSTGELFF
cdr3_nt: TGTGCCAGCAAAACCGGGGGGTCCACCGGGGAGCTGTTTTTT

d_call: TRBD1
j_call: TRBJ1-1
v_call: TRBV19
clone_size: once
cdr3_aa: CASSRGTGGTEAFF
cdr3_nt: TGTGCCAGTAGTAGGGGGACAGGGGGCACTGAAGCTTTCTTT

d_call: TRBD2
j_call: TRBJ2-1
v_call: TRBV15
clone_size: .
cdr3_aa: CATSRGWGGNYNEQFF
cdr3_nt: TGTGCCACCAGCAGAGGCTGGGGAGGGAACTACAATGAGCAGTTCTTC

d_call: TRBD1
j_call: TRBJ1-1
v_call: TRBV28
clone_size: .
cdr3_aa: CASHGQGTAEAFF
cdr3_nt: TGTGCCAGCCACGGACAGGGGACGGCTGAAGCTTTCTTT

d_call: .
j_call: TRBJ2-3
v_call: TRBV29-1
clone_size: .
cdr3_aa: CSVAVGRGADTQYF
cdr3_nt: TGCAGCGTTGCTGTCGGTAGGGGTGCAGATACGCAGTATTTT

d_call: .
j_call: TRBJ2-1
v_call: TRBV7-9
clone_size: .
cdr3_aa: CASSLGSNEQFF
cdr3_nt: TGTGCCAGCAGCTTAGGCAGCAATGAGCAGTTCTTC

d_call: .
j_call: TRBJ2-7
v_call: TRBV30
clone_size: once
cdr3_aa: CAWSVLQANEQYF
cdr3_nt: TGTGCCTGGAGTGTTCTCCAGGCCAACGAGCAGTACTTC

d_call: .
j_call: TRBJ1-2
v_call: TRBV21-1
clone_size: .
cdr3_aa: CASSRGPGQGSSHGGYTF
cdr3_nt: TGTGCCAGCAGCAGGGGTCCGGGACAGGGCTCCAGCCATGGGGGCTACACCTTC

d_call: .
j_call: TRBJ1-1
v_call: TRBV19
clone_size: .
cdr3_aa: CASSIGVGGWAFF
cdr3_nt: TGTGCCAGTAGTATAGGGGTCGGGGGTTGGGCTTTCTTT

d_call: .
j_call: TRBJ2-1
v_call: TRBV5-8
clone_size: .
cdr3_aa: CASSLVPGGFNEQFF
cdr3_nt: TGTGCCAGCAGCTTGGTTCCAGGGGGGTTCAATGAGCAGTTCTTC

d_call: .
j_call: TRBJ2-5
v_call: TRBV27
clone_size: once
cdr3_aa: CASSLSETQYF
cdr3_nt: TGTGCCAGCAGTTTAAGCGAGACCCAGTACTTC

d_call: .
j_call: TRBJ1-2
v_call: TRBV7-8
clone_size: .
cdr3_aa: CASSLGGSFSTNYGYTF
cdr3_nt: TGTGCCAGCAGCTTAGGAGGCAGCTTTTCTACTAACTATGGCTACACCTTC

d_call: TRBD1
j_call: TRBJ1-1
v_call: TRBV7-9
clone_size: .
cdr3_aa: CASTRWRGRDDTEAFF
cdr3_nt: TGTGCCAGCACCCGATGGAGGGGGCGCGATGACACTGAAGCTTTCTTT

d_call: .
j_call: TRBJ1-1
v_call: TRBV6-1
clone_size: .
cdr3_aa: CASSLGVTEAFF
cdr3_nt: TGTGCCAGCAGCCTAGGGGTCACTGAAGCTTTCTTT

d_call: .
j_call: TRBJ2-5
v_call: TRBV5-1
clone_size: .
cdr3_aa: CASSLSGTRGTQYF
cdr3_nt: TGCGCCAGCAGCTTGTCGGGGACGCGGGGGACCCAGTACTTC

d_call: .
j_call: TRBJ1-2
v_call: TRBV25-1
clone_size: .
cdr3_aa: CASSDAGYYGYTF
cdr3_nt: TGTGCCAGCAGTGATGCAGGCTACTATGGCTACACCTTC

d_call: TRBD2
j_call: TRBJ2-5
v_call: TRBV19
clone_size: .
cdr3_aa: CASSMGLAGAGQETQYF
cdr3_nt: TGTGCCAGTAGTATGGGACTAGCGGGAGCAGGACAAGAGACCCAGTACTTC

d_call: .
j_call: TRBJ2-7
v_call: TRBV11-2
clone_size: .
cdr3_aa: CASSPSEGPYEQYF
cdr3_nt: TGTGCCAGCAGTCCATCCGAGGGCCCCTACGAGCAGTACTTC

d_call: TRBD1
j_call: TRBJ2-7
v_call: TRBV28
clone_size: .
cdr3_aa: CASVPGGREQNEQYF
cdr3_nt: TGTGCCAGCGTACCAGGGGGCCGCGAGCAAAACGAGCAGTACTTC

d_call: TRBD2
j_call: TRBJ2-1
v_call: TRBV11-2
clone_size: .
cdr3_aa: CASSKLAGGGEQFF
cdr3_nt: TGTGCCAGCAGCAAGCTAGCGGGGGGCGGTGAGCAGTTCTTC

d_call: .
j_call: TRBJ2-1
v_call: TRBV9
clone_size: .
cdr3_aa: CASSARGEQFF
cdr3_nt: TGTGCCAGCAGCGCCCGCGGTGAGCAGTTCTTC

d_call: .
j_call: TRBJ2-7
v_call: TRBV6-5
clone_size: .
cdr3_aa: CASSYTQGYEQYF
cdr3_nt: TGTGCCAGCAGTTACACCCAGGGCTACGAGCAGTACTTC

d_call: TRBD2
j_call: TRBJ2-7
v_call: TRBV10-2
clone_size: .
cdr3_aa: CASSPHALAGKDEQYF
cdr3_nt: TGCGCCAGCAGCCCCCATGCACTAGCGGGAAAGGACGAGCAGTACTTC

d_call: TRBD1
j_call: TRBJ2-7
v_call: TRBV19
clone_size: .
cdr3_aa: CASSIGQGTYEQYF
cdr3_nt: TGTGCCAGTAGTATAGGACAGGGAACCTACGAGCAGTACTTC

d_call: .
j_call: TRBJ2-3
v_call: TRBV18
clone_size: .
cdr3_aa: CASSPRGTDTQYF
cdr3_nt: TGTGCCAGCTCACCCCGCGGCACAGATACGCAGTATTTT

d_call: TRBD1
j_call: TRBJ2-2
v_call: TRBV5-1
clone_size: .
cdr3_aa: CASSFAGGANTGELFF
cdr3_nt: TGCGCCAGCAGCTTCGCAGGGGGAGCGAACACCGGGGAGCTGTTTTTT

d_call: .
j_call: TRBJ2-7
v_call: TRBV7-9
clone_size: .
cdr3_aa: CASSPGRMAYEQYF
cdr3_nt: TGTGCCAGCAGCCCGGGTAGAATGGCGTACGAGCAGTACTTC

d_call: TRBD2
j_call: TRBJ2-2
v_call: TRBV15
clone_size: .
cdr3_aa: CATSTRELAGGTGELFF
cdr3_nt: TGTGCCACCAGTACCAGGGAATTAGCGGGTGGGACCGGGGAGCTGTTTTTT

d_call: TRBD2
j_call: TRBJ2-5
v_call: TRBV4-1
clone_size: .
cdr3_aa: CASSQEGTSGSQETQYF
cdr3_nt: TGCGCCAGCAGCCAAGAAGGGACTAGCGGGAGCCAAGAGACCCAGTACTTC

d_call: TRBD1
j_call: TRBJ2-7
v_call: TRBV19
clone_size: .
cdr3_aa: CASTYRTGNEQYF
cdr3_nt: TGTGCCAGTACCTACCGGACAGGGAACGAGCAGTACTTC

d_call: .
j_call: TRBJ2-7
v_call: TRBV7-2
clone_size: .
cdr3_aa: CASSLFVYEQYF
cdr3_nt: TGTGCCAGCAGCTTATTCGTCTACGAGCAGTACTTC

d_call: .
j_call: TRBJ2-4
v_call: TRBV28
clone_size: .
cdr3_aa: CASNRRGSLDRGKNIQYF
cdr3_nt: TGTGCCAGCAATAGAAGGGGGTCCCTAGATCGGGGCAAAAACATTCAGTACTTC